Sequencing of this TCR beta chain was carried out in a study of graft-versus-host responses after intestinal transplantation. For the study at large: The study gave all recipients anti-thymocyte globulin induction, then tacrolimus and steroids for approximately three years.

Whole-study results and caveats: Allografts carried high graft-versus-host to host-versus-graft clonal ratios in patients having graft-donor T cell macrochimerism.

Sequencing was performed with immunoSEQ multiplex PCR; in TCRdb, only in-frame clones are kept and a portion is missing. Among over 75,000 clones listed, roughly 82% were seen once. With respect to this clone: No antigen is known for it.

Germline V gives CDR1 LNHDA, CDR2 SQIVND (reference sequence). This CDR3 comprises 15 residues. V was pared by 7 bases and J by 9 bases, with 15 bases of the junction left unmatched. This material consisted of PBMCs, taken 255 days after intestinal transplant. The chain carries TRBV19 and TRBJ1-5, with 7 nucleotides matching TRBD1. The source of this sequence is a human patient who received an intestinal transplant, so some T cells may come from the graft donor. The CDR3 region is CASTTGTADYWPQHF. In DNA form, the CDR3 reads TGTGCCAGTACCACCGGGACAGCCGATTATTGGCCCCAGCATTTT. The whole variable domain, remainder taken from reference TRBV19 and TRBJ1-5, is DGGITQSPKYLFRKEGQNVTLSCEQNLNHDAMYWYRQDPGQGLRLIYYSQIVNDFQKGDIAEGYSVSREKKESFPLTVTSAQKNPTAFYLCASTTGTADYWPQHFGDGTRLSIL.